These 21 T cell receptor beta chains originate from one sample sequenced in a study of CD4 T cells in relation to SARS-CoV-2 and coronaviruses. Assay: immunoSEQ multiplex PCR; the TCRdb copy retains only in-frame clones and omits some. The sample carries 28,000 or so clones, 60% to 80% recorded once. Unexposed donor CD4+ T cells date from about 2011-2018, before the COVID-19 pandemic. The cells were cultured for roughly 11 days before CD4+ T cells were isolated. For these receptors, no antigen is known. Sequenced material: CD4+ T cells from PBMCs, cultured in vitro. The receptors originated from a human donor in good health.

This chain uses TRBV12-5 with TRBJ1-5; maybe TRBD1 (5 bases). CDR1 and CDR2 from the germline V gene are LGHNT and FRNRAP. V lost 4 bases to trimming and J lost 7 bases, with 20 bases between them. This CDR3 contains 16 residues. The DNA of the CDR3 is TGTGCTAGTGGTTCGCCGCCGGGGGAGGGACGGCAGCCCCAGCATTTT. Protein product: CASGSPPGEGRQPQHF. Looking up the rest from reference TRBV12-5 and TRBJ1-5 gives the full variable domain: DARVTQTPRHKVTEMGQEVTMRCQPILGHNTVFWYRQTMMQGLELLAYFRNRAPLDDSGMPKDRFSAEMPDATLATLKIQPSEPRDSAVYFCASGSPPGEGRQPQHFGDGTRLSIL.

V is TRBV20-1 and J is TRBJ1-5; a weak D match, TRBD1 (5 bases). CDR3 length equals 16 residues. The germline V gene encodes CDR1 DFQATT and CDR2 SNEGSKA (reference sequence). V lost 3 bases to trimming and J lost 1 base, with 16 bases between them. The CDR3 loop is CSASPLPGGSNQPQHF. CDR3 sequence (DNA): TGCAGTGCTAGTCCCCTACCGGGGGGGAGCAATCAGCCCCAGCATTTT.

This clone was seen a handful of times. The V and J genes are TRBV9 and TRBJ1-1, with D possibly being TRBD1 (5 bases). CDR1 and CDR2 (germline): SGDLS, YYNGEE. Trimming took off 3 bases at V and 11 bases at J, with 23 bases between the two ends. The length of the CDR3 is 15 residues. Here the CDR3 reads CASSAIKAKGTEAFF. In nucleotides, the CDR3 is TGTGCCAGCAGCGCTATCAAGGCCAAGGGGACGGAGGCTTTCTTT.

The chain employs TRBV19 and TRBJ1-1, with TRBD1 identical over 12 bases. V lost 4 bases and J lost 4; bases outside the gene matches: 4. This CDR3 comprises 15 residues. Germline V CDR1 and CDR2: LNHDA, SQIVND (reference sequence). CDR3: CASSTPGQGATEAFF. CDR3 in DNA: TGTGCCAGTAGTACCCCGGGACAGGGGGCCACTGAAGCTTTCTTT. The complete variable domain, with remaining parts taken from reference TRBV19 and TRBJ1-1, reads DGGITQSPKYLFRKEGQNVTLSCEQNLNHDAMYWYRQDPGQGLRLIYYSQIVNDFQKGDIAEGYSVSREKKESFPLTVTSAQKNPTAFYLCASSTPGQGATEAFFGQGTRLTVV.

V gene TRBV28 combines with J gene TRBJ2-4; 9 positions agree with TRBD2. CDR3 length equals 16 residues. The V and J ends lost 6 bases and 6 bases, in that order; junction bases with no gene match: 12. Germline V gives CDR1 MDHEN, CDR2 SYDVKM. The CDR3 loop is CASSFGSGSLGNIQYF. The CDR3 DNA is TGTGCCAGCAGCTTTGGTAGCGGGAGCCTGGGAAACATTCAGTACTTC.

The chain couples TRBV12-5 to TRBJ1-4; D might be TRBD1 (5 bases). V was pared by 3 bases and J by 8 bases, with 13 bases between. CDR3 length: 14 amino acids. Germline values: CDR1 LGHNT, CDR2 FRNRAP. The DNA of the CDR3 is TGTGCTAGTGGTTTCGGGACGGCGGGCGAAAAACTGTTTTTT. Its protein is CASGFGTAGEKLFF.

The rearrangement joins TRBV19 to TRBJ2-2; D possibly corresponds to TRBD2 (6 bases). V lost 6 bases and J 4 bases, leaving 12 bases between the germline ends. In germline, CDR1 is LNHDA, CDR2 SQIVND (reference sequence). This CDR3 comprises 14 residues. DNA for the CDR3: TGTGCCAGTAGGACCGAGGGAGGCACCGGGGAGCTGTTTTTT. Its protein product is CASRTEGGTGELFF.

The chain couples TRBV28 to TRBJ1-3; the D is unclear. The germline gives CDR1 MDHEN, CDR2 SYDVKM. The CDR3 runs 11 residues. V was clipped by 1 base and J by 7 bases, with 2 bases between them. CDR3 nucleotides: TGTGCCAGCAGTTTATTCAACACCATATATTTT. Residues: CASSLFNTIYF.

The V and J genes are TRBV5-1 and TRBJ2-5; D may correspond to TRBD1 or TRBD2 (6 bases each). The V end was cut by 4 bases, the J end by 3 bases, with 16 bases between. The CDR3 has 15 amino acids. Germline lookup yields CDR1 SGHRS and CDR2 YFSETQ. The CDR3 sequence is CASSHRWGAEETQYF. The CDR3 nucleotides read TGCGCCAGCAGCCACCGGTGGGGGGCGGAAGAGACCCAGTACTTC.

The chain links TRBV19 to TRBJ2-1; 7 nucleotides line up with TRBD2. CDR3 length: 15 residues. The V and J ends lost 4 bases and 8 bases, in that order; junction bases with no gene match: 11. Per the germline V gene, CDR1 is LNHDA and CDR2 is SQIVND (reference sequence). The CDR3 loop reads CASSRGGNGAYEQFF. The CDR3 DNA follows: TGTGCCAGTAGTAGGGGGGGTAACGGGGCGTATGAGCAGTTCTTC.

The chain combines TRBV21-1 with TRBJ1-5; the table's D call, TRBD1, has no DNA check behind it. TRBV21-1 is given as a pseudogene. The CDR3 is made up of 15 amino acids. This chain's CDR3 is CASSTLGQSNQPQHF. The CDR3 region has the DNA TGTGCCAGCAGCACCCTTGGACAAAGCAATCAGCCCCAGCATTTT.

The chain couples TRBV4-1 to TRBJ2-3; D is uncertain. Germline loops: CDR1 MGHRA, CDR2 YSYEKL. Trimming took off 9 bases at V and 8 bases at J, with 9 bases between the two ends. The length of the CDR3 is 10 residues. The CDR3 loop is CASGGVTQYF. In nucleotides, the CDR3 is TGCGCCAGTGGTGGAGTTACGCAGTATTTT.

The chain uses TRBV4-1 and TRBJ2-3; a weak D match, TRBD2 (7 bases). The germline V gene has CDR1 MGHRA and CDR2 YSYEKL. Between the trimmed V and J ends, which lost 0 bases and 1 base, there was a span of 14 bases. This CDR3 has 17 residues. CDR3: CASSQDGGGGGTDTQYF. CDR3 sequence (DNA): TGCGCCAGCAGCCAAGATGGCGGGGGCGGAGGCACAGATACGCAGTATTTT.

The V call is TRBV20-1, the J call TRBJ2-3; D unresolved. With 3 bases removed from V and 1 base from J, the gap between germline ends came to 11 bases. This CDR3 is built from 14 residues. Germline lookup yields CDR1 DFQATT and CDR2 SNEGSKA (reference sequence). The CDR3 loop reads CSASVPRGTDTQYF. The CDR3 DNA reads TGCAGTGCTAGTGTGCCTAGGGGCACAGATACGCAGTATTTT.

CDR3 region: CASSFVGGTSGNEQFF. CDR3 in DNA: TGTGCCAGCAGCTTTGTTGGCGGGACCTCTGGAAATGAGCAGTTCTTC. V gene TRBV7-3 combines with J gene TRBJ2-1; a possible D gene is TRBD2 (6 bases). The CDR3 has 16 residues. V lost 3 bases and J 7 bases, leaving 19 bases between the germline ends. Germline loops: CDR1 SGHTA, CDR2 FQGTGA.

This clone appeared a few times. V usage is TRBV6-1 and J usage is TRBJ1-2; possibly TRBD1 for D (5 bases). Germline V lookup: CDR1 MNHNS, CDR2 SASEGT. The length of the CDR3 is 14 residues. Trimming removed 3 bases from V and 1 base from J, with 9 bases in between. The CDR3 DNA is TGTGCCAGCAGTGAGCCAGGGAATAACTATGGCTACACCTTC. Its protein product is CASSEPGNNYGYTF.

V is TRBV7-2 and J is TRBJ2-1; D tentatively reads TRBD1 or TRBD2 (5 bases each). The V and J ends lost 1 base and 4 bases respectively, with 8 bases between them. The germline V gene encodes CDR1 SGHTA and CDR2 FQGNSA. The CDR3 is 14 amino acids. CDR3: CASSLVGGYNEQFF. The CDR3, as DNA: TGTGCCAGCAGCTTAGTTGGGGGATACAATGAGCAGTTCTTC.

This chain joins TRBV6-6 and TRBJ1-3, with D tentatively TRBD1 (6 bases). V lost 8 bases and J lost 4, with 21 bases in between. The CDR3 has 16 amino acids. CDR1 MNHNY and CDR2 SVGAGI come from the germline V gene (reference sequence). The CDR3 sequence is CASSTPQGLKGNTIYF. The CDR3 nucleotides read TGTGCCAGCTCAACCCCCCAGGGGTTAAAAGGAAACACCATATATTTT.

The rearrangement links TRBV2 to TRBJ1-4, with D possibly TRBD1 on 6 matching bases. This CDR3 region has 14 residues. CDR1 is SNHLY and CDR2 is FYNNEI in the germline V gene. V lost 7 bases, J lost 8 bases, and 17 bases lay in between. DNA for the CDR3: TGTGCCAGCACCCGGGAGGGGGGTATCGAAAAACTGTTTTTT. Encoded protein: CASTREGGIEKLFF.

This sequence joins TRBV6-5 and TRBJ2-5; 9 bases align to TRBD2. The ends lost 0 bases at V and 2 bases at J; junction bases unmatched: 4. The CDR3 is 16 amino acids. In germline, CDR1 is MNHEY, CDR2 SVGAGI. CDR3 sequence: CASSYSGRGGQETQYF. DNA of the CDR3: TGTGCCAGCAGTTACTCCGGGCGGGGGGGGCAAGAGACCCAGTACTTC.

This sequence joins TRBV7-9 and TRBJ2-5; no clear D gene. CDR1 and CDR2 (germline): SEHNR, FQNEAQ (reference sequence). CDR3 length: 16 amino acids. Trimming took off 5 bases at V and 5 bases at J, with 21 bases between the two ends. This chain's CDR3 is CASSPPRERAPETQYF. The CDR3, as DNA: TGTGCCAGCAGCCCCCCACGTGAAAGGGCCCCCGAGACCCAGTACTTC. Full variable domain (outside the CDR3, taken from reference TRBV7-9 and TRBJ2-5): DTGVSQNPRHKITKRGQNVTFRCDPISEHNRLYWYRQTLGQGPEFLTYFQNEAQLEKSRLLSDRFSAERPKGSFSTLEIQRTEQGDSAMYLCASSPPRERAPETQYFGPGTRLLVL.